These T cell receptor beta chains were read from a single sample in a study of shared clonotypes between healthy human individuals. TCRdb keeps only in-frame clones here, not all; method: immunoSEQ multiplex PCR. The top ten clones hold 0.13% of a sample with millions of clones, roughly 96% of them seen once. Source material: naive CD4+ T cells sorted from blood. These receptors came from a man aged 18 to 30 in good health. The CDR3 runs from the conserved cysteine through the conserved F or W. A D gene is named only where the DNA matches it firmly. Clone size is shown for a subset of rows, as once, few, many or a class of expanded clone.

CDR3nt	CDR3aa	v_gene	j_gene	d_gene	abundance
TGTGCCAGCAGCCTACAGGGGGTCGGTCAGCCCCAGCATTTT	CASSLQGVGQPQHF	TRBV5-6	TRBJ1-5	TRBD1	NA
TGCGCCAGCAGTCAATCGTTGGCCGACAGAAACTATGGCTACACCTTC	CASSQSLADRNYGYTF	TRBV23-1	TRBJ1-2	NA	NA
TGCGCCAGCAGCTTGGCTAGCGGGAGTTACAATGAGCAGTTCTTC	CASSLASGSYNEQFF	TRBV5-1	TRBJ2-1	TRBD2	NA
TGCGCCACCCCCCAACACTGGGGGCGGTTGGGAAACACCATATATTTT	CATPQHWGRLGNTIYF	TRBV5-1	TRBJ1-3	NA	NA
TGTGCCAGCAGCTTGAATAGGGCCTTTAACACCGGGGAGCTGTTTTTT	CASSLNRAFNTGELFF	TRBV5-4	TRBJ2-2	NA	NA
TGTGCCAGCAGCGTCGTGGGTATAGCCACCGGGGAGCTGTTTTTT	CASSVVGIATGELFF	TRBV9	TRBJ2-2	NA	once
TGTGCCAGCAGCTCATATCTAGCGGCAGATACGCAGTATTTT	CASSSYLAADTQYF	TRBV13	TRBJ2-3	TRBD2	once
TGCGCCAGCAGCTTGAATGGCCTGGGGGGAATGGTCAATGAGCAGTTCTTC	CASSLNGLGGMVNEQFF	TRBV5-1	TRBJ2-1	NA	NA
TGTGCCAGCTCACCAAGAGGGGGGAGCTCCTACGAGCAGTACTTC	CASSPRGGSSYEQYF	TRBV18	TRBJ2-7	NA	NA
TGTGCCAGCATGGTCGACGGTAACGATGAAAAACTGTTTTTT	CASMVDGNDEKLFF	TRBV2	TRBJ1-4	NA	NA
TGTGCCAGCAGCTCCCCGATTACAGATACGCAGTATTTT	CASSSPITDTQYF	TRBV7-3	TRBJ2-3	NA	NA
TGTGCCAGCAGACCGGGACAGGGGTACTATGGCTACACCTTC	CASRPGQGYYGYTF	TRBV6-1	TRBJ1-2	TRBD1	NA
TGTGCCAGCAGCCTTAGTGGGCCCGGGAGCGGGGAGCTGTTTTTT	CASSLSGPGSGELFF	TRBV11-2	TRBJ2-2	NA	NA
TGTGCCAGCAGTGATGACGGGATAGGGCAGCCCCAGCATTTT	CASSDDGIGQPQHF	TRBV2	TRBJ1-5	NA	NA
TGTGCCAGCAGCACAAATGGGAGGTTTAACACCATATATTTT	CASSTNGRFNTIYF	TRBV27	TRBJ1-3	NA	NA
TGTGCCTGGAGTAAGGCGGCAGAGCAGTTCTTC	CAWSKAAEQFF	TRBV30	TRBJ2-1	NA	NA
TGTGCCAGCACGCAGGGGACCACCGGGGAGCTGTTTTTT	CASTQGTTGELFF	TRBV2	TRBJ2-2	NA	NA
TGTGCCAGCAGTGCGGACAGGGTGGCCGGGGAGCTGTTTTTT	CASSADRVAGELFF	TRBV28	TRBJ2-2	TRBD1	NA
TGTGCCTGGAACCCTAGCGGGCCCTCCTACGAGCAGTACTTC	CAWNPSGPSYEQYF	TRBV30	TRBJ2-7	TRBD2	NA
TGTGCCAGCAGTTACCGACTACCGGCGGAAGGCTACACCTTC	CASSYRLPAEGYTF	TRBV6-5	TRBJ1-2	NA	NA
TGTGCCAGCTCACCATTAACAGGGGACACTGAAGCTTTCTTT	CASSPLTGDTEAFF	TRBV18	TRBJ1-1	TRBD1	NA
TGTGCCAGCAGCTCGGAAGGGGGCAAGGTGAACACTGAAGCTTTCTTT	CASSSEGGKVNTEAFF	TRBV11-2	TRBJ1-1	TRBD1	NA
TGCGCCATCAGTGAAGGTGGAGGAAATGAGCAGTTCTTC	CAISEGGGNEQFF	TRBV10-3	TRBJ2-1	NA	NA
TGTGCCAGCAGCGTTCGGACAGGGACGAATGAAAAACTGTTTTTT	CASSVRTGTNEKLFF	TRBV9	TRBJ1-4	TRBD1	NA
TGTGCCAGCAGCCCCCGACAGGGGTATAGCACCGGGGAGCTGTTTTTT	CASSPRQGYSTGELFF	TRBV7-3	TRBJ2-2	TRBD1	NA
TGTGCCAGCAGCTTAAGGCGGGACTTTCCCATTTTCCCCGGGGAGCTGTTTTTT	CASSLRRDFPIFPGELFF	TRBV7-2	TRBJ2-2	NA	NA
TGTGCCAGCAGTTCTAGCGGGGGGTCCTACGAGCAGTACTTC	CASSSSGGSYEQYF	TRBV10-3	TRBJ2-7	TRBD2	NA